Each of the 32 T cell receptor beta chains below was sequenced from the same sample in a study of radiation and T cells in renal cell carcinoma. Clones were read by immunoSEQ multiplex PCR, and TCRdb kept only the in-frame ones, dropping some. The table has about 130,000 clones, 81% seen once. Time point meaning: blood 2 weeks post-SBRT. Treatment of the sample: 15 Gy SBRT to primary tumor, nephrectomy 4 weeks later. This sample comprised blood, obtained from a patient whose treatment included radiotherapy and nephrectomy. The receptors were gathered from a woman aged 55-69 years with renal cell carcinoma.

The rearrangement joins TRBV28 to TRBJ1-1; 7 bases are shared with TRBD1. Germline CDR1 and CDR2: MDHEN and SYDVKM. This CDR3 has 15 residues. The V and J ends lost 6 bases and 0 bases, in that order; junction bases with no gene match: 7. The CDR3 bases are TGTGCCAGCAGGGATCAACAGGGGTTGAACACTGAAGCTTTCTTT. Translation gives CASRDQQGLNTEAFF.

This chain joins TRBV7-5 and TRBJ1-1. TRBV7-5 is a pseudogene segment. The CDR3 consists of 12 residues. CDR3 in DNA: TGTGCCAGAAGCCCCCCGGGGCGACGGGCTTTCTTT. Protein sequence: CARSPPGRRAFF.

This clone was recorded once. This sequence joins TRBV12-5 and TRBJ1-1, with TRBD1 matching over 7 bases. The J segment lost 0 bases and the V segment lost 4 bases, leaving 8 bases of the junction unmatched. In germline, CDR1 is LGHNT, CDR2 FRNRAP. This CDR3 has 16 residues. CDR3 protein: CASGSRDRLLNTEAFF. Here the CDR3 DNA reads TGTGCTAGTGGTTCCCGGGACAGACTTCTGAACACTGAAGCTTTCTTT.

This clone was recorded only once. The chain is built from TRBV2 and TRBJ2-4; 8 positions match TRBD1. CDR1 SNHLY and CDR2 FYNNEI come from the germline V gene. V trimming: 1 base; J trimming: 5 bases; junction bases outside the gene matches: 10. This CDR3 is built from 17 residues. The CDR3 region is CASSEGWQGASENIQYF. The CDR3 DNA reads as TGTGCCAGCAGTGAAGGTTGGCAGGGGGCTTCCGAAAACATTCAGTACTTC.

V and J are TRBV25-1 and TRBJ2-1, with 11 bases lining up with TRBD2. In germline, CDR1 is MGHDK, CDR2 SYGVNS. J gave up 2 bases and V 3 bases, and 3 bases lay outside the gene matches. The CDR3 is 16 residues long. CDR3 in amino acids: CASSETSGATYNEQFF. DNA of the CDR3: TGTGCCAGCAGTGAGACTAGCGGGGCAACCTACAATGAGCAGTTCTTC.

The chain employs TRBV7-2 and TRBJ1-1; TRBD1 is a possible D gene (5 bases). The V gene lost 6 bases and the J gene lost 5 bases, with 13 bases spanning the gap. The CDR3 covers 13 residues. The germline CDR1 and CDR2 sequences are SGHTA and FQGNSA. In DNA, the CDR3 is TGTGCCAGCAGTTCTACAGGTTCAACTGAAGCTTTCTTT. Its translation: CASSSTGSTEAFF.

The chain combines TRBV7-2 with TRBJ2-3, with D perhaps matching TRBD1 or TRBD2 (5 bases each). Trimming removed 6 bases at V and 3 bases at J, with 28 bases between. Germline CDR1 and CDR2: SGHTA and FQGNSA. This CDR3 has 19 amino acids. The CDR3 region is CASSQEDTPFGVATDTQYF. CDR3 sequence (DNA): TGTGCCAGCAGTCAGGAGGACACCCCCTTTGGGGTGGCGACAGATACGCAGTATTTT.

The count of this clone is one. The chain couples TRBV7-3 to TRBJ2-3; D is unresolved. The V end was cut by 5 bases, the J end by 4 bases, with 10 bases between. The CDR3 has 13 residues. The germline V gene has CDR1 SGHTA and CDR2 FQGTGA. The CDR3 sequence: CASSPLMPDTQYF. The DNA of the CDR3 is TGTGCCAGCAGCCCCCTAATGCCAGATACGCAGTATTTT.

The rearrangement links TRBV4-2 to TRBJ1-5, with D perhaps TRBD1 (6 bases). The CDR3 contains 15 residues. With 1 base removed from V and 6 bases from J, the gap between germline ends came to 13 bases. Germline V CDR1 and CDR2: LGHNA, YNFKEQ. The CDR3 sequence is CASSQGRGSGQPQHF. Written as DNA, the CDR3 is TGTGCCAGCAGCCAAGGCAGGGGATCGGGTCAGCCCCAGCATTTT.

The chain recombines TRBV5-1 with TRBJ2-5; D may be TRBD1 or TRBD2 (5 bases each). CDR3 length equals 14 residues. With 3 bases removed from V and 1 base from J, the gap between germline ends came to 10 bases. Germline V gene lookup returns CDR1 SGHRS and CDR2 YFSETQ. The CDR3 loop is CASSYRGIQETQYF. The CDR3 DNA sequence: TGCGCCAGCAGCTATCGGGGCATCCAAGAGACCCAGTACTTC.

V is TRBV28 and J is TRBJ1-3; D unclear. CDR1 and CDR2 from the germline V gene are MDHEN and SYDVKM. The CDR3 spans 13 residues. V was shortened by 7 bases and J by 0 bases, with 7 bases between the two germline ends. The CDR3 bases are TGTGCCAGCACTACCAACTCTGGAAACACCATATATTTT. It codes for CASTTNSGNTIYF.

This clone showed up just a few times. This chain links TRBV11-2 with TRBJ1-6; no clear D gene. This CDR3 comprises 14 residues. Germline CDR1 is SGHAT and CDR2 is FQNNGV. Trimming took off 3 bases at V and 11 bases at J, with 14 bases between the two ends. CDR3 sequence reads: CASSFGGASTPLHF. The CDR3 bases are TGTGCCAGCAGCTTTGGTGGTGCCAGTACACCCCTCCACTTT.

The chain is built from TRBV5-1 and TRBJ2-3; D is uncertain. The CDR3 has 12 residues. The germline V and J ends were trimmed by 3 bases and 6 bases, with 8 bases remaining between them. Germline CDR1 SGHRS, CDR2 YFSETQ. CDR3 in amino acids: CASSSLGDTQYF. CDR3 sequence (DNA): TGCGCCAGCAGCTCCCTCGGGGATACGCAGTATTTT. Looking up the rest from reference TRBV5-1 and TRBJ2-3 gives the full variable domain: KAGVTQTPRYLIKTRGQQVTLSCSPISGHRSVSWYQQTPGQGLQFLFEYFSETQRNKGNFPGRFSGRQFSNSRSEMNVSTLELGDSALYLCASSSLGDTQYFGPGTRLTVL.

The V gene is TRBV2, the J gene TRBJ1-1, with D possibly matching TRBD1 (6 bases). Germline V gene data show CDR1 as SNHLY and CDR2 as FYNNEI. Trimming took 3 bases from V and 4 from J, leaving 18 bases between them. The CDR3 is 16 amino acids. The CDR3 DNA sequence: TGTGCCAGCAGTGATTCAACAGGACAGTTGGGCACTGAAGCTTTCTTT. Its translation: CASSDSTGQLGTEAFF.

The chain is built from TRBV6-1 and TRBJ2-1; maybe TRBD2 (5 bases). The CDR3 runs 16 residues. CDR1 and CDR2 from the germline V gene are MNHNS and SASEGT. V lost 1 base and J 0 bases, leaving 10 bases between the germline ends. CDR3 nucleotides: TGTGCCAGCAGTGAAGTCGTGGGGAGCTCCTACAATGAGCAGTTCTTC. This codes for CASSEVVGSSYNEQFF.

J is TRBJ1-4 and V is TRBV18; D is unresolved. The CDR3 is 17 amino acids. CDR1 and CDR2 from the germline V gene are KGHSH and LQKENI. V lost 6 bases and J 0 bases, leaving 17 bases between the germline ends. The CDR3 DNA reads as TGTGCCAGCTCGTCAGGAGCGGGCGGAGCAACTAATGAAAAACTGTTTTTT. Protein: CASSSGAGGATNEKLFF.

The V gene is TRBV7-9, the J gene TRBJ1-1; unclear D gene. This CDR3 comprises 14 residues. Germline V lookup: CDR1 SEHNR, CDR2 FQNEAQ (reference sequence). Deletions cut 5 bases from V and 10 bases from J, with 20 bases between. CDR3: CASSPSTDAPAAFF. The CDR3 DNA sequence: TGTGCCAGCAGCCCATCGACCGACGCCCCTGCAGCTTTCTTT. Complete variable domain (other parts from reference TRBV7-9 and TRBJ1-1): DTGVSQNPRHKITKRGQNVTFRCDPISEHNRLYWYRQTLGQGPEFLTYFQNEAQLEKSRLLSDRFSAERPKGSFSTLEIQRTEQGDSAMYLCASSPSTDAPAAFFGQGTRLTVV.

V is TRBV19 and J is TRBJ2-1; D might be TRBD2 (6 bases). Germline V gene sequence: CDR1 LNHDA, CDR2 SQIVND (reference sequence). V gave up 6 bases and J gave up 4 bases, with 7 bases separating them. This CDR3 contains 12 residues. The CDR3 here is CASSGSYNEQFF. CDR3 DNA: TGTGCCAGTAGCGGGAGTTACAATGAGCAGTTCTTC.

The chain is built from TRBV6-5 and TRBJ1-3; D call uncertain. In germline, CDR1 is MNHEY, CDR2 SVGAGI. The CDR3 runs 15 residues. Trimming shortened V by 5 bases and J by 0 bases, and 11 bases separated the two germline ends. This CDR3 reads CASSRAGNSGNTIYF. The CDR3, as DNA: TGTGCCAGCAGTCGGGCGGGCAACTCTGGAAACACCATATATTTT.

This clone was counted a single time. This chain joins TRBV29-1 and TRBJ2-1; 8 nucleotides align to TRBD1. The CDR3 has 15 amino acids. The germline CDR1 and CDR2 sequences are SQVTM and ANQGSEA. V was clipped by 3 bases and J by 6 bases; unmatched bases: 10. CDR3: CSVDGGSTGGNEQFF. CDR3 nucleotides: TGCAGCGTTGACGGGGGATCTACAGGGGGCAATGAGCAGTTCTTC.

The CDR3 here is CASSPSGQGTYGYTF. Here the CDR3 DNA reads TGTGCCAGCAGCCCCTCCGGACAGGGGACCTATGGCTACACCTTC. The rearrangement links TRBV28 to TRBJ1-2, with 9 bases aligning to TRBD1. CDR3 length: 15 amino acids. V trimming: 6 bases; J trimming: 4 bases; junction bases outside the gene matches: 9. Germline CDR1 and CDR2: MDHEN and SYDVKM.

The chain employs TRBV27 and TRBJ1-2; 8 bases agree with TRBD1. CDR3 length: 14 amino acids. CDR1 is MNHEY and CDR2 is SMNVEV in the germline V gene (reference sequence). V lost 4 bases and J lost 6; bases outside the gene matches: 7. The CDR3: CASSYGQGSHGYTF. The CDR3 coding sequence is TGTGCCAGCAGTTATGGACAGGGATCCCATGGCTACACCTTC.

This chain links TRBV15 with TRBJ2-5; D call uncertain. The CDR3 extends over 13 amino acids. Looked up from germline, CDR1 is LNHNV and CDR2 is YYDKDF (reference sequence). V lost 1 base and J lost 3, with 6 bases in between. The CDR3 loop reads CATSRVDEETQYF. The CDR3 bases are TGTGCCACCAGCAGAGTGGATGAAGAGACCCAGTACTTC.

J is TRBJ1-1 and V is TRBV28; no firm D call. V lost 6 bases and J 7 bases, leaving 12 bases between the germline ends. Germline CDR1 and CDR2: MDHEN and SYDVKM. The CDR3 sequence is 12 residues long. The CDR3 nucleotides read TGTGCCAGCAGGGGTGACTGGGTTGAAGCTTTCTTT. This sequence encodes CASRGDWVEAFF. Combining the CDR3 with reference TRBV28 and TRBJ1-1 gives the whole variable domain DVKVTQSSRYLVKRTGEKVFLECVQDMDHENMFWYRQDPGLGLRLIYFSYDVKMKEKGDIPEGYSVSREKKERFSLILESASTNQTSMYLCASRGDWVEAFFGQGTRLTVV.

The chain links TRBV11-3 to TRBJ1-2; TRBD1 matches at 8 bases. The CDR3 sequence is 13 residues long. Germline CDR1 SGHNT, CDR2 YENEEA. The trim removed 4 bases at V and 6 bases at J, leaving 4 bases unmatched. The DNA for the CDR3 is TGTGCCAGCAGCTCCCGACAGGGGAATGGCTACACCTTC. Translation gives CASSSRQGNGYTF.

The genes are TRBV5-1 and TRBJ1-2; the D gene is possibly TRBD1 (6 bases). This CDR3 is 14 amino acids long. With 4 bases removed from V and 4 bases from J, the gap between germline ends came to 14 bases. Looked up from germline, CDR1 is SGHRS and CDR2 is YFSETQ. DNA for the CDR3: TGCGCCAGCAGCCCTAGGACAGTGGGCTATGGCTACACCTTC. This sequence encodes CASSPRTVGYGYTF.

This clone was seen a few times. This chain links TRBV5-1 with TRBJ1-5; no definite D call. Germline V gene lookup returns CDR1 SGHRS and CDR2 YFSETQ. The V end lost 0 bases, the J end lost 0 bases, and 7 bases lay between the germline ends. This CDR3 region has 15 residues. The CDR3 reads CASSLAGYSNQPQHF. CDR3 nucleotide sequence: TGCGCCAGCAGCTTGGCGGGATATAGCAATCAGCCCCAGCATTTT.

V gene TRBV27 combines with J gene TRBJ2-6, with D tentatively TRBD1 (6 bases). V was cut by 4 bases and J by 5 bases, with 12 bases left in between. The length of the CDR3 is 15 residues. The germline gives CDR1 MNHEY, CDR2 SMNVEV (reference sequence). Written as DNA, the CDR3 is TGTGCCAGCAGTTCCCAGGGGTTGCGGGCCAACGTCCTGACTTTC. Amino acid sequence: CASSSQGLRANVLTF.

The sample holds a few counts of this clone. This chain joins TRBV18 and TRBJ1-2; D gene uncertain. CDR3 length equals 13 residues. Germline loops: CDR1 KGHSH, CDR2 LQKENI. The V and J ends lost 1 base and 6 bases respectively, with 9 bases between them. CDR3 nucleotide sequence: TGTGCCAGCTCACCACAAGGGCGGGATGGCTACACCTTC. Its translation: CASSPQGRDGYTF.

This chain uses TRBV2 with TRBJ1-2; D uncertain. Germline V CDR1 and CDR2: SNHLY, FYNNEI. Trimming cost V 0 bases and J 3 bases, with 17 bases left between them. The CDR3 runs to 17 residues. The CDR3 here is CASSEALGLDPDYGYTF. CDR3 sequence (DNA): TGTGCCAGCAGTGAAGCGCTGGGTCTAGATCCGGACTATGGCTACACCTTC.

CDR3 protein: CASRLRGGSLSYEQYF. The CDR3 coding sequence is TGTGCCAGCAGGTTACGAGGCGGGAGCCTCTCCTACGAGCAGTACTTC. The chain is built from TRBV5-8 and TRBJ2-7; 7 positions match TRBD2. This CDR3 spans 16 amino acids. Per the germline V gene, CDR1 is SGHTS and CDR2 is YDEGEE. The J segment lost 0 bases and the V segment lost 5 bases, leaving 11 bases of the junction unmatched.

The chain employs TRBV10-2 and TRBJ2-3, with D perhaps TRBD1 (5 bases). Germline lookup yields CDR1 WSHSY and CDR2 SAAADI. The CDR3 runs to 11 residues. With 8 bases removed from V and 6 bases from J, the gap between germline ends came to 9 bases. The CDR3 bases are TGCGCCAGCGGGCAGGGTGATACGCAGTATTTT. As protein: CASGQGDTQYF.